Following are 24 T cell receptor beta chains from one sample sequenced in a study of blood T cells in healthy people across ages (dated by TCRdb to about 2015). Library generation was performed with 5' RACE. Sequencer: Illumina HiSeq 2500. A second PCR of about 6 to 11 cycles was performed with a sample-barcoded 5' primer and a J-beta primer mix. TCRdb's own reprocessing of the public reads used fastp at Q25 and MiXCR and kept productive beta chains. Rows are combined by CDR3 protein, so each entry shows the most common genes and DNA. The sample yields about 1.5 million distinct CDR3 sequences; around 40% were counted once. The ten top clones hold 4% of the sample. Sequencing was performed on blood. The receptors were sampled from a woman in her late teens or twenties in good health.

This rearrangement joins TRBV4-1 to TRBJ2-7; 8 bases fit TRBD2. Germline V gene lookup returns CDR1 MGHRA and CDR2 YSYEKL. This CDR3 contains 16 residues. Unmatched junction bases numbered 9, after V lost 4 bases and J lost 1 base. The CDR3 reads CASSLSPGGTSYEQYF. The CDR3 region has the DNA TGCGCCAGCAGCCTATCACCGGGAGGGACGTCCTACGAGCAGTACTTC.

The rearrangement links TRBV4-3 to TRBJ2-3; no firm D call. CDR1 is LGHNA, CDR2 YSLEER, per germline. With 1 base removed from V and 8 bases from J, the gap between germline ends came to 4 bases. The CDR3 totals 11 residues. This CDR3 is CASSQGATQYF. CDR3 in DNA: TGCGCCAGCAGCCAAGGGGCTACGCAGTATTTT.

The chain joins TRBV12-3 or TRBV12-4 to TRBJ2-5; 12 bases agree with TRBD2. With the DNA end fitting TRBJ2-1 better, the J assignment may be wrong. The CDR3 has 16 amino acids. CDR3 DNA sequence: TGTGCCAGCAGTTTAGGGACTAGCGGGAACCAAGAGACCCAGTTCTTC. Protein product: CASSLGTSGNQETQFF.

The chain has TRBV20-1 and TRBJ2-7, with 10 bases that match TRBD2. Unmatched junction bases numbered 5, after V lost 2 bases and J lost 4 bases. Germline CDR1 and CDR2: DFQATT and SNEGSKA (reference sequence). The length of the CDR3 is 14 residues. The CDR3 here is CSARPGLAMYEQYF. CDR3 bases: TGCAGTGCTAGACCGGGACTAGCGATGTACGAGCAGTACTTC.

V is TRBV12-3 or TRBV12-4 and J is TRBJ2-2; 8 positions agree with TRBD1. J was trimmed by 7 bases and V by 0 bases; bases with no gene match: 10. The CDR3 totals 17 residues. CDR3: CASSLAPGQGGGGELFF. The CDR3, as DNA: TGTGCCAGCAGTTTAGCGCCTGGACAGGGTGGCGGCGGGGAGCTGTTTTTT.

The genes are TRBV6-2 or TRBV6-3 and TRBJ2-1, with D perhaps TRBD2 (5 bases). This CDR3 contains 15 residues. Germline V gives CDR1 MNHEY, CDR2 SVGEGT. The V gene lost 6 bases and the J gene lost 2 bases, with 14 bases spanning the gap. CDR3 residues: CASSYSESTYNEQFF. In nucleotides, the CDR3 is TGTGCCAGCAGCTATAGCGAGAGCACCTACAATGAGCAGTTCTTC.

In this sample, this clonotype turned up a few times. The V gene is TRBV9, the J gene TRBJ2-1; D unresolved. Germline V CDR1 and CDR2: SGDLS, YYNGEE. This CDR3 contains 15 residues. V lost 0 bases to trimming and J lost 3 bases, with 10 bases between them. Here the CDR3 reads CASSVEALLYNEQFF. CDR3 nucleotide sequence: TGTGCCAGCAGCGTAGAGGCACTTCTCTACAATGAGCAGTTCTTC.

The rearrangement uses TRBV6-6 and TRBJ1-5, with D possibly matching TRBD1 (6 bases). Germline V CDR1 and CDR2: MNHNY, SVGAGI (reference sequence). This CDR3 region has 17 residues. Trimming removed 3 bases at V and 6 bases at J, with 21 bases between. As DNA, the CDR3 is TGTGCCAGCAGTTATTACTTCGGGAGGGGGGAAGGTCAGCCCCAGCATTTT. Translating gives CASSYYFGRGEGQPQHF.

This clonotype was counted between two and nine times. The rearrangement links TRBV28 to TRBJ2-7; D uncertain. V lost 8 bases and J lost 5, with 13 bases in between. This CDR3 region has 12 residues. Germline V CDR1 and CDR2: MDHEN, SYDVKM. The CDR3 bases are TGTGCCAGCCAGTGGGGAAGGGACGAGCAGTACTTC. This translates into CASQWGRDEQYF.

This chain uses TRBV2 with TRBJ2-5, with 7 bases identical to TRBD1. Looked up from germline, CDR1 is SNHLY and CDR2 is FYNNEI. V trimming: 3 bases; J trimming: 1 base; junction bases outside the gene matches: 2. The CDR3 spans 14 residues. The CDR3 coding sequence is TGTGCCAGCAGTGAGACAGGGTTCCAAGAGACCCAGTACTTC. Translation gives CASSETGFQETQYF.

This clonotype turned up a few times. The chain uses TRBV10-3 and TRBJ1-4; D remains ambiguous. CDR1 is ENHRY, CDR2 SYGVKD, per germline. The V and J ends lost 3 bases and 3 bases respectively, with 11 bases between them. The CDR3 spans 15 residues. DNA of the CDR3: TGTGCCATCAGTGATCGGGTCCTGTCTAATGAAAAACTGTTTTTT. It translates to CAISDRVLSNEKLFF.

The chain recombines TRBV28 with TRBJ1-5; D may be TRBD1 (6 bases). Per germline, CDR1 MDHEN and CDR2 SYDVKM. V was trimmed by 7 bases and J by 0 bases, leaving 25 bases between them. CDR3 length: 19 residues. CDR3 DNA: TGTGCCAGCACCTTTTTGGGGCCCCCGGGACAAGATAGCAATCAGCCCCAGCATTTT. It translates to CASTFLGPPGQDSNQPQHF.

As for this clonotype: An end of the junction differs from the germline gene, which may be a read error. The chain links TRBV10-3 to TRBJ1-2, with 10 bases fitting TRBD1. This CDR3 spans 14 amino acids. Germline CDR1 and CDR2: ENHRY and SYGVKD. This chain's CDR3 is CAIGDRGLSYGYTF. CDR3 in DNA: TGTGCCATCGGAGACAGGGGGCTGTCCTATGGTTACACCTTC.

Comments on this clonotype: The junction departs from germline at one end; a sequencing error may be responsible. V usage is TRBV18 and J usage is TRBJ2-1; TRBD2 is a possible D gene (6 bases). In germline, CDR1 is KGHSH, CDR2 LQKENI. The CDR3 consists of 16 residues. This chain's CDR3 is CACSPVNRGWRAEQFF. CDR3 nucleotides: TGTGCCTGCTCACCAGTAAATCGTGGGTGGAGGGCTGAGCAGTTCTTC.

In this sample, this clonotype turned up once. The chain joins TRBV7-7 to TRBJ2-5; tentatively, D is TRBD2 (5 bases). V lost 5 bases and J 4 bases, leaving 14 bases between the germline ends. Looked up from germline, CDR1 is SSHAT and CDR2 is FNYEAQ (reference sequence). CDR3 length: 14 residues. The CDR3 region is CASSPLTGRETQYF. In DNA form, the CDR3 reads TGTGCCAGCAGCCCCCTTACGGGGAGAGAGACCCAGTACTTC.

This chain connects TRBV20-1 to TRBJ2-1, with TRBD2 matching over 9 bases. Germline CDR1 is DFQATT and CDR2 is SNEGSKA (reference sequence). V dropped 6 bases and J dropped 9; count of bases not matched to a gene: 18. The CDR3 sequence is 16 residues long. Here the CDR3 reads CSAPPSPAGGLGEQFF. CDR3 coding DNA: TGCAGTGCCCCCCCCTCCCCAGCGGGGGGCTTGGGTGAGCAGTTCTTC.

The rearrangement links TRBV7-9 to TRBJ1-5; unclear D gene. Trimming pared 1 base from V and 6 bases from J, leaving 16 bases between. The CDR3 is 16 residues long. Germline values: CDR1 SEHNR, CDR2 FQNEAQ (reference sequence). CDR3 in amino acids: CASSLGGSSAAQPQHF. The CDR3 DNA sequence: TGTGCCAGCAGCTTAGGCGGGTCCTCCGCGGCTCAGCCCCAGCATTTT.

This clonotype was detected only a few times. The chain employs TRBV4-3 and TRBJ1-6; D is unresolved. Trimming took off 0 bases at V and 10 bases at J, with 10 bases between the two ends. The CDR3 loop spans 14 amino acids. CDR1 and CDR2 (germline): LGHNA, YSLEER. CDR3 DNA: TGCGCCAGCAGCCAAGATCCCCGACAATCACCCCTCCACTTT. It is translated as CASSQDPRQSPLHF.

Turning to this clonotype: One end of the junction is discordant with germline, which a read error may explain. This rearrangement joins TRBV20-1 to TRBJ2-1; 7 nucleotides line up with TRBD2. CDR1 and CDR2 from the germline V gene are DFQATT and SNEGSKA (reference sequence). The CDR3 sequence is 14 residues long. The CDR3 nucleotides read TGCAGTACTAGCTCCGGGGGGTCCTACAATGAGCAGTTCTTC. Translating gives CSTSSGGSYNEQFF.

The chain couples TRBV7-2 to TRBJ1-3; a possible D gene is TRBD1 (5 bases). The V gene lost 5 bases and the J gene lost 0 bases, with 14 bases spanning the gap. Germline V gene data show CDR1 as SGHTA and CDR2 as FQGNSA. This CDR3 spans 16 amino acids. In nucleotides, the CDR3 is TGTGCCAGCAGCAACAGACAGCGCAACTCTGGAAACACCATATATTTT. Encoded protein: CASSNRQRNSGNTIYF.

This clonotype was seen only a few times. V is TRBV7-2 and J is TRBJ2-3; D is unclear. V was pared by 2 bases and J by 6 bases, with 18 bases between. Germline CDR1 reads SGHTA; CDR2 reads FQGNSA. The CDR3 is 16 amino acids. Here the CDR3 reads CASSLNQPGNGDTQYF. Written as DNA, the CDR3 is TGTGCCAGCAGCTTAAACCAGCCTGGGAATGGGGATACGCAGTATTTT.

The CDR3, as DNA: TGCGCCAGCAGCCAAGACCCTGAGGGATCCTACGAGCAGTACTTC. Translating gives CASSQDPEGSYEQYF. The chain links TRBV4-3 to TRBJ2-7, with D possibly matching TRBD2 (5 bases). CDR3 length equals 15 residues. Per germline, CDR1 LGHNA and CDR2 YSLEER. Between the trimmed V and J ends, which lost 0 bases and 1 base, there was a span of 10 bases.

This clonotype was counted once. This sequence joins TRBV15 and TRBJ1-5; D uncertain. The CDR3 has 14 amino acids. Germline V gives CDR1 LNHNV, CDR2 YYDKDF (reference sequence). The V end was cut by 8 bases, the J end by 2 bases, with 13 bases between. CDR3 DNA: TGTGCCACCCTATTGGCAGGTGGCAATCAGCCCCAGCATTTT. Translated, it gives CATLLAGGNQPQHF.

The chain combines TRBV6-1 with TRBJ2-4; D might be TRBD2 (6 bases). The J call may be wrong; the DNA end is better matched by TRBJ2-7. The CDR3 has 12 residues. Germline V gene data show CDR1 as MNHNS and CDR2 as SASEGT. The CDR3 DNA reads TGTGCCAGCAGTGTGAGGGAGGACGAGCAGTACTTC. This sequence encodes CASSVREDEQYF.